The entry below gives a single TCR beta chain sequence along with its context. The clone's antigen remains unknown. Base qualities are not provided; no much larger clone lies one nucleotide away. The entire isolated RNA was reverse transcribed using the High Capacity cDNA Reverse Transcription Kit, and thus expressed TCRB transcripts were sequenced. Deep immunoSEQ sequencing was performed on naive, central memory and regulatory T cell samples, with an average of roughly 3.5 million total reads per sample. Sorted cells were lysed in RLT buffer, and RNA was extracted using DNase-treated RNeasy Micro or Mini kits according to cell number. Each cell subset was processed on its own to prevent cross-contamination, while patient and healthy donor samples were processed together. Using the immunoSEQ multiplex PCR, TCRB sequences were amplified from cDNA into 87-bp fragments spanning the CDR3 region. Sequencing of the amplicons was done on the Illumina HiSeq platform. The paper's data handling went like this. Synthetic template baselines were used to correct PCR bias computationally, reads within Hamming distance 2 were collapsed, and singletons that could not be merged were discarded. Reads were aligned against IMGT so that V, D and J genes, CDR3 length and insertions or deletions at six rearrangement sites could be assigned. Clonotype counts were normalized to sorted cell number within each subset before computing true diversity and Gini coefficients with the tcR R package. Repertoire sharing was quantified using the overlap coefficient calculated on TCRB nucleotide sequences. In its TCRdb copy, this immuneACCESS table keeps in-frame sequences only and misses some clones. Where compared with another copy, unresolved V genes explain less than half of these, and the others have no known cause. V, J and clone size are those of that table, while D and trimming were read from the DNA. The sample has about 140,000 clones on record, roughly 10% of them singletons. The biggest ten clones account for nearly 0.65% of the sample.

The sample is drawn from a study of beta chain features in type 1 diabetes (dated by TCRdb to 2016 to 2019). In terms of the full investigation: Mean age, gender distribution, total cell number and subset yield did not differ between patients and healthy donors. A total of roughly 100 million sorted cells were examined across all samples, and the number of cells per subset was strongly correlated with RNA yield. In the study, TCRB repertoires of sorted circulating CD4+ T cell subsets from recently diagnosed type 1 diabetes patients were compared with those of matched healthy donors. Regulatory and stem cell-like memory subsets were obtained from only 8 patients and roughly eight healthy donors, while naive and central memory subsets were obtained from all 30 or so donors.

A single peripheral blood draw of around 120 mL on average was collected from each donor into heparinised tubes. A BD FACSAria II and a panel including CD45RO, CCR7, CD25, CD127, CD95 and CD27 were used to sort naive, central memory, regulatory and stem cell-like memory CD4+ T cells. Purity was above 95% for every sorted population. PBMCs were isolated immediately by Lymphoprep density gradient centrifugation and stained directly without culture. So that batch effects would be minimized, each experiment stained and sorted samples in pairs, pairing one healthy donor with one patient. Relative to germline, V is missing 3 bases and J is missing 6 bases, with 3 bases of the junction outside any gene match. Its CDR3 holds 13 amino acids, cysteine through phenylalanine. Only the CDR3 portion is preserved as DNA: 39 bases, with reading frame beginning at the first base. The germline V gene gives CDR1 as MNHNS and CDR2 as SASEGT.

What the research found in general, with its limitations: Shorter templates might have been favored by PCR, but patient and control samples were amplified and corrected together, so both groups would have been affected equally by any skew. Naive, central memory and regulatory TCRB repertoires appeared to be more similar among patients than among healthy donors. Because small numbers of individuals were included in the HLA sub-analyses, any influence of HLA type on TCRB rearrangement was left unresolved. At VDJ recombination sites, type 1 diabetes patients had fewer insertions and more deleted nucleotides, which implies abnormalities in thymic rearrangement. In all four CD4+ subsets, TCRB CDR3 length was moderately but significantly shorter in type 1 diabetes patients. Because cDNA rather than genomic DNA was sequenced, highly expressing activated cells could have been over-represented, although no difference in activation and CD3 levels was found between groups.

The specimen sequenced was central memory CD4+ T cells from blood. This clonotype originated in a woman aged 35 to 49 in good health. Recombination connected TRBV6-1 to TRBJ2-7, with 9 junctional bases fitting TRBD1. The CDR3 is CASSDGQGLEQYF. The DNA reads as follows: TGTGCCAGCAGTGACGGACAGGGGCTCGAGCAGTACTTC.